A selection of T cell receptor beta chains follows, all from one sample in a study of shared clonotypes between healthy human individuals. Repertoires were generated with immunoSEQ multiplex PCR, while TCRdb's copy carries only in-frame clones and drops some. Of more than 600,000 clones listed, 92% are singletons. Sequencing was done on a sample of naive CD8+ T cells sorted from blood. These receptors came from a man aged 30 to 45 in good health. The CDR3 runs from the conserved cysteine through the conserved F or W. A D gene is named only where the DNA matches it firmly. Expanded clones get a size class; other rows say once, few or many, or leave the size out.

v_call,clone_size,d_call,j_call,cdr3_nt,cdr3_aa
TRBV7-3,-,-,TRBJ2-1,TGTGCCAGCAGCTTACTCCCTGGTGGGGGTTCAGGAGACAATGAGCAGTTCTTC,CASSLLPGGGSGDNEQFF
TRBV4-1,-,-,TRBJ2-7,TGCGCCAGCAGCCAAGTAATCCAGGGTGGGTCCTACGAGCAGTACTTC,CASSQVIQGGSYEQYF
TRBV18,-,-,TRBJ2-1,TGTGCCAGCTCACACACAGGGAATGAGCAGTTCTTC,CASSHTGNEQFF
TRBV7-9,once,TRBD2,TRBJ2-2,TGTGCCAGCAGCTTGACTAGCGGTAACACCGGGGAGCTGTTTTTT,CASSLTSGNTGELFF
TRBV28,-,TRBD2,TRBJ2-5,TGTGCCAGCAGTTTAGGCGGTCTAGCGGGAGGATGGGAGACCCAGTACTTC,CASSLGGLAGGWETQYF
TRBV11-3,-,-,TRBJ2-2,TGTGCCAGCAGGCCCGGGTTGAACACCGGGGAGCTGTTTTTT,CASRPGLNTGELFF
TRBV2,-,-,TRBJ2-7,TGTGCCAGCAGTGGGCACGAGCAGTACTTC,CASSGHEQYF
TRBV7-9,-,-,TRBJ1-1,TGTGCCAGCAGCCCCCAACGGGGTTCGGACACTGAAGCTTTCTTT,CASSPQRGSDTEAFF
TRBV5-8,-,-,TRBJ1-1,TGTGCCAGCAGCTTGTATGACCTAGACACTGAAGCTTTCTTT,CASSLYDLDTEAFF
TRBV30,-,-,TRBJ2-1,TGTGCCTGGGAAGGCCGAACGTTTGAGCAGTTCTTC,CAWEGRTFEQFF
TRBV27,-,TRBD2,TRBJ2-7,TGTGCCAGCAGTTTTAGGCTAGCGGGGTACGAGCAGTACTTC,CASSFRLAGYEQYF
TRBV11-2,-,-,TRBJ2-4,TGTGCCAGCAGCTTAGATGCACTGAACCCCTTAGCCAAAAACATTCAGTACTTC,CASSLDALNPLAKNIQYF
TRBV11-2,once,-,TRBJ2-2,TGTGCCAGCAGCCACTACACCCTTACACATACCGGGGAGCTGTTTTTT,CASSHYTLTHTGELFF
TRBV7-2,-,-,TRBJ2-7,TGTGCCAGCAGCTTAACTCAACCCTACGAGCAGTACTTC,CASSLTQPYEQYF
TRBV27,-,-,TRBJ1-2,TGTGCCAGCAGTTTAGGCAGGTCTAACTATGGCTACACCTTC,CASSLGRSNYGYTF
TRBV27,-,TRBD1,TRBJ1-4,TGTGCCAGCAGTACATGGACAGGGGCGGGAAAACTGTTTTTT,CASSTWTGAGKLFF
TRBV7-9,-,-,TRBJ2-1,TGTGCCAGCAGACGGGTTCAGGGCATGGGGTACAATGAGCAGTTCTTC,CASRRVQGMGYNEQFF
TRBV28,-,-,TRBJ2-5,TGTGCCAGCAGTTTGACTCTTTTGGCCAGCCAAGAGACCCAGTACTTC,CASSLTLLASQETQYF
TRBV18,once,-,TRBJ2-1,TGTGCCAGCTTCCGTAGTGTGAGCTCCTACAATGAGCAGTTCTTC,CASFRSVSSYNEQFF
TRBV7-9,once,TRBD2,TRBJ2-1,TGTGCCAGCAGCTCCGGACTAGCGGCCTACAATGAGCAGTTCTTC,CASSSGLAAYNEQFF
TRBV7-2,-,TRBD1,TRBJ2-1,TGTGCCAGCAGCTCCACCGGGACAGATTACAATGAGCAGTTCTTC,CASSSTGTDYNEQFF
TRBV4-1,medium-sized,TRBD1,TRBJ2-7,TGCGCCAGCAGCCAAGGCCCAGCAGGGGGAGTCAAAAACGAGCAGTACTTC,CASSQGPAGGVKNEQYF
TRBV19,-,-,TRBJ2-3,TGTGCCAGTAGCTCCCTGGCTAACACAGATACGCAGTATTTT,CASSSLANTDTQYF
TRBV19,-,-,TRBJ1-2,TGTGCCAGTAGTATGACCAGTCTAAGCTATGGCTACACCTTC,CASSMTSLSYGYTF
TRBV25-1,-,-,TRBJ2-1,TGTGCCAGCAGTGATCCCAGGTATGGCGGCAAGAATGAGCAGTTCTTC,CASSDPRYGGKNEQFF
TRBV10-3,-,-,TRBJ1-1,TGTGCCATCAGTGTGGACACCTTGAACACTGAAGCTTTCTTT,CAISVDTLNTEAFF
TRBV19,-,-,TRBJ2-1,TGTGCCAGTAGTCCCGGACTCGTGTGGGGCAATGAGCAGTTCTTC,CASSPGLVWGNEQFF
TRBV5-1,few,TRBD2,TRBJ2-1,TGCGCCAGCAGCACGGGACTAGCGGGAGTTGTCGGCAATGAGCAGTTCTTC,CASSTGLAGVVGNEQFF
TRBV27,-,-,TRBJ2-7,TGTGCCAGCAGTTTCGCTAGCGATACCTACGAGCAGTACTTC,CASSFASDTYEQYF
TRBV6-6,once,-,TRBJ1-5,TGTGCCAGCAGTTCCCTGGGGCAGCCCCAGCATTTT,CASSSLGQPQHF
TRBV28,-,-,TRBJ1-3,TGTGTCACAGGTTACCAGCTTGGAAACACCATATATTTT,CVTGYQLGNTIYF
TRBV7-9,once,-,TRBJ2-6,TGTGCCAGCAGCCCAAGGTCAGTAGGATCTGGGGCCAACGTCCTGACTTTC,CASSPRSVGSGANVLTF
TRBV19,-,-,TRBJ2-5,TGTGCCAGTAGTATACTTGGGGAGCAAGAGACCCAGTACTTC,CASSILGEQETQYF
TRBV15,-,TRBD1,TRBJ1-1,TGTGCCACCAGTTACCGGGACAGGGTCGTTGGCACTGAAGCTTTCTTT,CATSYRDRVVGTEAFF
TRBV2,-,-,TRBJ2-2,TGTGCCAGCAGTGGGACGGTGAACACCGGGGAGCTGTTTTTT,CASSGTVNTGELFF
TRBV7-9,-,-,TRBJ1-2,TGTGCCAGCAGCTTAGCGGTCCTGAACTCGAACTATGGCTACACCTTC,CASSLAVLNSNYGYTF
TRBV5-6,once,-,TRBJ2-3,TGTGCCAGCAGCTTCGGGACACGCACAGATACGCAGTATTTT,CASSFGTRTDTQYF
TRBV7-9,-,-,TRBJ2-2,TGTGCCAGCAGCCCCACTCGCGGCCCCAACACCGGGGAGCTGTTTTTT,CASSPTRGPNTGELFF
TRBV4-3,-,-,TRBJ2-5,TGCGCCAGCAGCCAGGCTACGGGACACCCCGGGGAGACCCAGTACTTC,CASSQATGHPGETQYF
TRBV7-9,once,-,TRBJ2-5,TGTGCCAGCAGCTTATCGGGAGAAGAGACCCAGTACTTC,CASSLSGEETQYF
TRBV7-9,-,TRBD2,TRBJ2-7,TGTGCCAGCAGCTTAGTTCCCTTGACTAGCGGGAGCTACGAGCAGTACTTC,CASSLVPLTSGSYEQYF
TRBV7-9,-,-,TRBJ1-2,TGTGCCAGCAGCTTAGCCAACAATGGCTACACCTTC,CASSLANNGYTF
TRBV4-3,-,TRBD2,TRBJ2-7,TGCGCCAGCAGCCGGGCTAGCGGGAGTGTCGAGCAGTACTTC,CASSRASGSVEQYF
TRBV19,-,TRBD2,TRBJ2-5,TGTGCCAGTAGTATAGGCCTAGCGGGAGAGGTAGAGACCCAGTACTTC,CASSIGLAGEVETQYF
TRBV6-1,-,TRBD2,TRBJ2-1,TGTGCCAGCAGTGAATGGGGAAGTAGCGGGAGTTTCTCGAATGAGCAGTTCTTC,CASSEWGSSGSFSNEQFF
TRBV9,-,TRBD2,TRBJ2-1,TGTGCCAGCAGCGTGAGCGGGAGGGATCACAATGAGCAGTTCTTC,CASSVSGRDHNEQFF
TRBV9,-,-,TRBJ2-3,TGTGCCAGCATCGGGGGCAGAATGGATACGCAGTATTTT,CASIGGRMDTQYF
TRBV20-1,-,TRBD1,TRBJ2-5,TGCAGGGCGGACAGGGAAGAGACCCAGTACTTC,CRADREETQYF
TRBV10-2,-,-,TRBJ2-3,TGCGCCAGCAGTGAATTCAATGGGGATACGCAGTATTTT,CASSEFNGDTQYF
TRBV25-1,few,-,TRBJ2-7,TGTGCCAGCAGACGGAGGGGGGACTACGAGCAGTACTTC,CASRRRGDYEQYF
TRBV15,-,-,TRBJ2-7,TGTGCCACCAGAGGGACCTCCGCCTACGAGCAGTACTTC,CATRGTSAYEQYF
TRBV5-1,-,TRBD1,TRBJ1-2,TGCGCCAGCAGCCCAAAGGGATGGCAGGGGGCTATGGGGTATGGCTACACCTTC,CASSPKGWQGAMGYGYTF
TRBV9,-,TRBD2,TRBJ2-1,TGTGCCAGCAGCGGTAGGGTAGCGGGAGGGACGGACAATGAGCAGTTCTTC,CASSGRVAGGTDNEQFF
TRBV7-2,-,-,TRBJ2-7,TGTGCCAGCAGTTCCAACAGGGGGACTAGCAACGAGCAGTACTTC,CASSSNRGTSNEQYF